This entry is about one T cell receptor (beta chain). The antigen remains unidentified. 60 Vbeta and 13 Jbeta primers were used in PCR. TCRdb's copy holds only in-frame clones and misses some; the assay was immunoSEQ multiplex PCR. Counted here are roughly 200,000 clones, roughly 80% occurring once; the ten biggest clones make up roughly 2%. The data stem from a study of cytomegalovirus exposure and HLA in healthy donors. Overall study results and limits: Common viral pathogens were later found to be apparently linked to several of the most significant clusters.

This CDR3 contains 14 residues. Germline CDR1 and CDR2: SGHRS and YFSETQ. V was trimmed by 1 base and J by 1 base, leaving 8 bases between them. The rearrangement uses TRBV5-1 and TRBJ1-1; D not resolved. The TCR comes from a woman aged 25 to 45 in good health and CMV-seropositive. The sample comprised PBMCs. This chain's CDR3 is CASSLLNKNTEAFF. The CDR3 nucleotides read TGCGCCAGCAGCTTGCTTAACAAGAACACTGAAGCTTTCTTT.